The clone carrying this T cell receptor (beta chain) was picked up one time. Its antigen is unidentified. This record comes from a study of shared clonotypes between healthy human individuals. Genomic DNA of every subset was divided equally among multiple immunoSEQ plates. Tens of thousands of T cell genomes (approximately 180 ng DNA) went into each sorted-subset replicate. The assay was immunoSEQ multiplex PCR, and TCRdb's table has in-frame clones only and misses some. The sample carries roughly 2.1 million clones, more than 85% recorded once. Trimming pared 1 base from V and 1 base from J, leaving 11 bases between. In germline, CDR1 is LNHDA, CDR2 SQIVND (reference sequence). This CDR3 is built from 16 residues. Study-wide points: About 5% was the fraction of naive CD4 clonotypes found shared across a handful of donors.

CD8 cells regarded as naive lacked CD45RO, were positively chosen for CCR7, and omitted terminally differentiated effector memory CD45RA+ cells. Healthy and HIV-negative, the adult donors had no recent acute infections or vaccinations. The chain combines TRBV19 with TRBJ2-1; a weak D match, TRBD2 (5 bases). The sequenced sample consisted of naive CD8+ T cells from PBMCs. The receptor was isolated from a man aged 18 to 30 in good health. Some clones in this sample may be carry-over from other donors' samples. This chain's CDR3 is CASSIVRGNSYNEQFF. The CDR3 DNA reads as TGTGCCAGTAGTATAGTCCGGGGTAATTCCTACAATGAGCAGTTCTTC.